What follows is one TCR beta chain and its context. The source of the sample is a study of blood T cell repertoires in COVID-19. Study-level information: Sites in the United States, Italy and Spain provided acute and convalescent COVID-19 samples. T cells, B-cell-depleted T cells, or PBMCs supplied cDNA or gDNA.

Study processing details: Amplification from reference gene primers served as the basis for estimated nucleated cell counts. Profiling relied on immunoSEQ multiplex PCR, and the TCRdb table lists in-frame clones only, not all of them. D and trimming come from the DNA, and the V and J calls and clone size come from that table. The sample has more than 150,000 clones; roughly 80% are singletons. The CDR3 is 14 residues long. V dropped 5 bases and J dropped 4 bases, with 14 bases sitting between them. In germline, CDR1 is LNHNV, CDR2 YYDKDF (reference sequence). The TCR originated in a woman between 25 and 40 years old with acute or convalescent COVID-19. The sequencing input was peripheral blood. The rearrangement joins TRBV15 to TRBJ1-2; TRBD1 might be the D (5 bases). CDR3 bases: TGTGCCACCAGCGGCAGGGCTGCCTCCTATGGCTACACCTTC. Its translation: CATSGRAASYGYTF.